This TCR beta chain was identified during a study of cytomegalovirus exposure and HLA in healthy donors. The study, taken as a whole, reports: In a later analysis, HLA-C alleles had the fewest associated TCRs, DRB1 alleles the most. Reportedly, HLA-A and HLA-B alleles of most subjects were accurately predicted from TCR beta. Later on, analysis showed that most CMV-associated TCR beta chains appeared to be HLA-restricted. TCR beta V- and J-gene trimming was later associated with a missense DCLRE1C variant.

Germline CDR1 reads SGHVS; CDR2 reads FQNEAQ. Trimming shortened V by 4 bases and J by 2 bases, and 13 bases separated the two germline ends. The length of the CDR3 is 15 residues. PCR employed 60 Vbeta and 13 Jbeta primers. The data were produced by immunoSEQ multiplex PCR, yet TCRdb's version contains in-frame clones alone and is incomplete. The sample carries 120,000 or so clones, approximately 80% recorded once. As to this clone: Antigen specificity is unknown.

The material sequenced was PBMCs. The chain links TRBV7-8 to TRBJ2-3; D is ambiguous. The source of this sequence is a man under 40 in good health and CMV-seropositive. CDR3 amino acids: CASSYSSRITDTQYF. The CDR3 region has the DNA TGTGCCAGCAGCTACTCGTCCCGAATCACAGATACGCAGTATTTT. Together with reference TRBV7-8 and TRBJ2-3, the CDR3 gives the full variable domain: GAGVSQSPRYKVAKRGQDVALRCDPISGHVSLFWYQQALGQGPEFLTYFQNEAQLDKSGLPSDRFFAERPEGSVSTLKIQRTQQEDSAVYLCASSYSSRITDTQYFGPGTRLTVL.